What follows are 19 T cell receptor beta chains derived from one specimen sequenced in a study of a mutant IDH1 vaccine in newly diagnosed glioma. Clones were read by immunoSEQ multiplex PCR, and TCRdb kept only the in-frame ones, dropping some. This sample has 60,000 or so clones; around 82% occur once, and the top ten carry 3% to 3.5%. These receptors are not linked to any known antigen. Time point defined: week 5, during vaccination. It was 300 ug of mutant IDH1 20-mer peptide that made up each vaccine dose, given with topical imiquimod. The specimen was PBMCs, collected from a glioma patient whose treatment included an IDH1 peptide vaccine. All receptors come from a woman in her late teens or twenties with glioma. Some clones in this sample may be carry-over from other donors' samples.

The chain recombines TRBV4-3 with TRBJ2-2; D is uncertain. The CDR3 spans 14 residues. Germline CDR1 LGHNA, CDR2 YSLEER. V lost 4 bases, J lost 5 bases, and 11 bases lay in between. In DNA, the CDR3 is TGCGCCAGCAGCCCCCAATTCCAGACCGGGGAGCTGTTTTTT. Protein: CASSPQFQTGELFF.

This chain links TRBV18 with TRBJ2-7; the D is unclear. Per the germline V gene, CDR1 is KGHSH and CDR2 is LQKENI. The CDR3 consists of 14 residues. The germline V and J ends were trimmed by 4 bases and 3 bases, with 13 bases remaining between them. CDR3 in DNA: TGTGCCAGCTCACAAGGTCCGGCGATCTACGAGCAGTACTTC. Encoded protein: CASSQGPAIYEQYF.

This chain connects TRBV30 to TRBJ2-2; D is uncertain. This CDR3 region has 11 residues. V was shortened by 3 bases and J by 5 bases, with 4 bases between the two germline ends. Germline V lookup: CDR1 GTSNPN, CDR2 SVGIG (reference sequence). Here the CDR3 DNA reads TGTGCCTGGAGGGGTACCGGGGAGCTGTTTTTT. This encodes CAWRGTGELFF.

V usage is TRBV30 and J usage is TRBJ1-5; D not certain. The CDR3 extends over 13 amino acids. Trimming shortened V by 3 bases and J by 4 bases, and 10 bases separated the two germline ends. Germline-derived CDR1 and CDR2 are GTSNPN and SVGIG (reference sequence). This CDR3 reads CAWRATTNQPQHF. The CDR3 nucleotides read TGTGCCTGGAGGGCTACCACGAATCAGCCCCAGCATTTT.

This chain uses TRBV15 with TRBJ1-5; TRBD1 is a possible D gene (6 bases). V lost 5 bases and J lost 6, with 14 bases in between. This CDR3 contains 14 residues. Germline V gene data show CDR1 as LNHNV and CDR2 as YYDKDF (reference sequence). Here the CDR3 DNA reads TGTGCCACCAGCCTTTTAGGGGGGAGTCAGCCCCAGCATTTT. Residues: CATSLLGGSQPQHF.

This clone was detected only once. This chain connects TRBV27 to TRBJ2-2; TRBD2 agrees at 14 bases. Germline V gives CDR1 MNHEY, CDR2 SMNVEV (reference sequence). Germline trimming cut 3 bases from V and 2 bases from J; bases unmatched to any gene: 8. The CDR3 runs 19 residues. CDR3 region: CASSFTGLAGGLNTGELFF. In DNA form, the CDR3 reads TGTGCCAGCAGTTTTACCGGACTAGCGGGAGGACTAAACACCGGGGAGCTGTTTTTT.

This clone was seen more than once but under ten times. The CDR3 DNA reads TGTGCCAGTAGTATGGCCCGACAGGGGACCAGCAATCAGCCCCAGCATTTT. Encoded protein: CASSMARQGTSNQPQHF. The chain is built from TRBV19 and TRBJ1-5; the match to TRBD1 covers 8 bases. The CDR3 spans 17 residues. V shed 3 bases, J shed 1 base, and the junction held 8 bases outside the gene matches. In germline, CDR1 is LNHDA, CDR2 SQIVND (reference sequence).

This chain joins TRBV4-2 and TRBJ1-2; no clear D gene. In germline, CDR1 is LGHNA, CDR2 YNFKEQ. The V end was cut by 1 base, the J end by 5 bases, with 8 bases between. This CDR3 comprises 13 residues. The CDR3 loop reads CASSQAGGYGYTF. The DNA of the CDR3 is TGTGCCAGCAGCCAAGCGGGAGGATATGGCTACACCTTC.

The chain joins TRBV6-1 to TRBJ2-4; D remains unclear. CDR1 is MNHNS, CDR2 SASEGT, per germline. The CDR3 has 15 amino acids. Trimming removed 5 bases from V and 5 bases from J, with 16 bases in between. Written as DNA, the CDR3 is TGTGCCAGCAGTCGCTCTCTTTCGGGTGAAAACATTCAGTACTTC. As protein: CASSRSLSGENIQYF.

In the case of this clone: The same CDR3 can be traced to other DNA sequences in this sample. This chain uses TRBV27 with TRBJ1-2; 8 positions agree with TRBD1. Germline V gene lookup returns CDR1 MNHEY and CDR2 SMNVEV (reference sequence). There are 13 residues in the CDR3. The trim removed 6 bases at V and 5 bases at J, leaving 5 bases unmatched. The CDR3 DNA is TGTGCCAGCAGCCTACGACAGGGGTATGGCTACACCTTC. This sequence encodes CASSLRQGYGYTF.

V and J are TRBV5-4 and TRBJ2-7, with TRBD1 matching over 9 bases. This CDR3 comprises 14 residues. Germline loops: CDR1 SGHNT, CDR2 YYREEE (reference sequence). Trimming took 4 bases from V and 4 from J; bases not matched to a gene: 6. In DNA, the CDR3 is TGTGCCAGCAGCGTACCCGGGACAGGGTACGAGCAGTACTTC. Its protein is CASSVPGTGYEQYF.

The chain uses TRBV9 and TRBJ2-5; D is undetermined. This CDR3 spans 15 amino acids. Deletions cut 2 bases from V and 7 bases from J, with 18 bases between. Looked up from germline, CDR1 is SGDLS and CDR2 is YYNGEE. CDR3 in DNA: TGTGCCAGCAGCGTTGGACCAGACCGATCTGGGACCCAGTACTTC. This sequence encodes CASSVGPDRSGTQYF.

As concerns this clone: A junction boundary mismatches the germline segment, possibly from a read error. The chain carries TRBV7-7 and TRBJ2-3; D remains unclear. The CDR3 has 14 amino acids. Germline V lookup: CDR1 SSHAT, CDR2 FNYEAQ (reference sequence). The CDR3 DNA sequence: TGTGCTAGCAGCTTTGGCAGTAGCACAGATACGCAGTATTTT. It yields the protein CASSFGSSTDTQYF. The entire variable domain, with the rest obtained from reference TRBV7-7 and TRBJ2-3, is as follows: GAGVSQSPRYKVTKRGQDVTLRCDPISSHATLYWYQQALGQGPEFLTYFNYEAQPDKSGLPSDRFSAERPEGSISTLTIQRTEQRDSAMYRCASSFGSSTDTQYFGPGTRLTVL.

The chain uses TRBV6-5 and TRBJ1-5; 8 bases line up with TRBD1. The J segment lost 1 base and the V segment lost 6 bases, leaving 5 bases of the junction unmatched. CDR1 and CDR2 from the germline V gene are MNHEY and SVGAGI. The CDR3 contains 15 residues. As DNA, the CDR3 is TGTGCCAGCAGGGCAGGGGGCGCGAGCAATCAGCCCCAGCATTTT. It translates to CASRAGGASNQPQHF.

V usage is TRBV7-8 and J usage is TRBJ2-2; 9 nucleotides match TRBD2. The CDR3 loop spans 16 amino acids. V shed 2 bases, J shed 4 bases, and the junction held 5 bases outside the gene matches. Germline assignment: CDR1 SGHVS and CDR2 FQNEAQ. As DNA, the CDR3 is TGTGCCAGCAGCTTATGGTTTAGCGGGGGCACCGGGGAGCTGTTTTTT. This gives the protein CASSLWFSGGTGELFF. The full variable domain, rest sourced from reference TRBV7-8 and TRBJ2-2, is GAGVSQSPRYKVAKRGQDVALRCDPISGHVSLFWYQQALGQGPEFLTYFQNEAQLDKSGLPSDRFFAERPEGSVSTLKIQRTQQEDSAVYLCASSLWFSGGTGELFFGEGSRLTVL.

The gene calls are TRBV4-2 and TRBJ2-7; no clear D. Deletions cut 0 bases from V and 5 bases from J, with 2 bases between. Per the germline V gene, CDR1 is LGHNA and CDR2 is YNFKEQ. This CDR3 contains 11 residues. CDR3 region: CASSQDNEQYF. The CDR3 nucleotides read TGTGCCAGCAGCCAAGACAACGAGCAGTACTTC.

This sequence joins TRBV7-2 and TRBJ1-4; D might be TRBD1 (6 bases). Germline V gene sequence: CDR1 SGHTA, CDR2 FQGNSA. Trimming took off 4 bases at V and 7 bases at J, with 22 bases between the two ends. The CDR3 is 17 amino acids. The CDR3 nucleotides are TGTGCCAGCAGCTCCCCCCGGGGGCGGAGACTCGGTGAAAAACTGTTTTTT. It codes for CASSSPRGRRLGEKLFF.

This clone was picked up a small number of times. V is TRBV29-1 and J is TRBJ1-1, with D uncertain. Trimming stripped 5 bases from V and 1 base from J, with 8 bases between. The CDR3 runs to 12 residues. The V gene's germline CDR1 is SQVTM and CDR2 ANQGSEA. The CDR3 spells CSVRQPNTEAFF. The CDR3 DNA follows: TGCAGCGTTCGTCAGCCGAACACTGAAGCTTTCTTT.

The sample holds a few counts of this clone. V usage is TRBV19 and J usage is TRBJ1-5; D not resolved. This CDR3 contains 15 residues. V was trimmed by 2 bases and J by 2 bases, leaving 10 bases between them. CDR1 and CDR2 from the germline V gene are LNHDA and SQIVND (reference sequence). In DNA form, the CDR3 reads TGTGCCAGTAGTATAAAAGGGAAGGGCAATCAGCCCCAGCATTTT. Protein: CASSIKGKGNQPQHF.